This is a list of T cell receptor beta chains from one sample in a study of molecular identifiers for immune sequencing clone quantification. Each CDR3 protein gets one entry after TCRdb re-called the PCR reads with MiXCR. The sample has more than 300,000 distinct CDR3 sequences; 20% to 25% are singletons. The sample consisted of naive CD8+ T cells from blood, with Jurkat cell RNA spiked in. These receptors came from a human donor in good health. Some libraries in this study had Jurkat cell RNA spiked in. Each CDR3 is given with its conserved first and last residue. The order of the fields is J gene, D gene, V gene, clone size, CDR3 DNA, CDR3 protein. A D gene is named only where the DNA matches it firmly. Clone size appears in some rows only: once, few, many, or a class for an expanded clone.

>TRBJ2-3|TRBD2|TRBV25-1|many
TGTGCCAGCAGGGCGAGCGGGGGGCTCACAGATACGCAGTATTTT
CASRASGGLTDTQYF
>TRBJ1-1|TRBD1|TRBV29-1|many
TGCAGCGTTGAGGGGACAGTCGTGAACACTGAAGCTTTCTTT
CSVEGTVVNTEAFF
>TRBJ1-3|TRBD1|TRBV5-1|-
TGCGCCAGCAGCAGCAGGGGGCCTGGAAACACCATATATTTT
CASSSRGPGNTIYF
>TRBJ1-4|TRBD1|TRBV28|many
TGTGCCAGCTCCGACAGGGTTGATGAAAAACTGTTTTTT
CASSDRVDEKLFF
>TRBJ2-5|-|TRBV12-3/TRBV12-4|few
TGTGCCAGCAGTTTCGGGGTGGCAGGGACGATAGCGGACCAGTACTTC
CASSFGVAGTIADQYF
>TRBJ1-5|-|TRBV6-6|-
TGTGTCAGCAGTTCTGGACCCTCGAGCAATCAGCCCCAGCATTTT
CVSSSGPSSNQPQHF
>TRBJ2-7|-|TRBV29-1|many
TGCAGCGTTGAATTCCCGACCCCGTCTTTGGGCGAGCAGTACTTC
CSVEFPTPSLGEQYF
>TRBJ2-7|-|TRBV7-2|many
TGTGCCAACATGCTTGGGGTCGAGCAGTACTTC
CANMLGVEQYF
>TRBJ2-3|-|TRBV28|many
TGTGCCAGCAGTTTATTTATTGGGAGTGCAGATACGCAGTATTTT
CASSLFIGSADTQYF
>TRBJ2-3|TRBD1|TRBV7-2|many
TGTGCCAGCAGCTTGACGAGCCGGGACAGGACTAGCACAGATACGCAGTATTTT
CASSLTSRDRTSTDTQYF
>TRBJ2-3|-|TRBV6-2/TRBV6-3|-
TGTGCCAGCAGTACACCAGGGGTTATAGATACGCAGTATTTT
CASSTPGVIDTQYF
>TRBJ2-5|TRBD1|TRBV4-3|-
TGCGCCAGCAGCCAAGAAGGGGGCCCCGTCAAAGAGACCCAGTACTTC
CASSQEGGPVKETQYF
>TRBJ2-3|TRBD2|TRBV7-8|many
TGTGCCAGCAGCTTAGTACGTCTTGCGGGGGGGCCGTATACGCAGTATTTT
CASSLVRLAGGPYTQYF
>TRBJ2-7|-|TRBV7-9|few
TGTGCCAGCAGCAAACTTCCGGGACTCTACGAGCAGTACTTC
CASSKLPGLYEQYF
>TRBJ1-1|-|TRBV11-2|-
TGTGCCAGCAGCCCTTACTTGGGGAGATTGACGACTGAAGCTTTCTTT
CASSPYLGRLTTEAFF
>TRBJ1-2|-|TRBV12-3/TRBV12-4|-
TGTGCCAGCAGTCCCGACAGTTTTAACTATGGCTACACCTTC
CASSPDSFNYGYTF
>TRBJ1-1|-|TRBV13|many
TGTGCCAGCAGCTTCGCCAACACTGAAGCTTTCTTT
CASSFANTEAFF
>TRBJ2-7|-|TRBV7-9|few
TGTGCCAGCAGCTTAGATAGGTTCGAGCAGTACTTC
CASSLDRFEQYF
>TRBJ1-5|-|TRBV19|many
TGTGCCAGTAACGGGGGGCAGTTCAATCAGCCCCAGCATTTT
CASNGGQFNQPQHF
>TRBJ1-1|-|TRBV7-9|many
TGTGCCAGCAGCTTAGTAGTGGGACAAATGAACACTGAAGCTTTCTTT
CASSLVVGQMNTEAFF
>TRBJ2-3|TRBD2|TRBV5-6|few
TGTGCCAGCAGCTCTTCTAGCGGAGGCACAGATACGCAGTATTTT
CASSSSSGGTDTQYF
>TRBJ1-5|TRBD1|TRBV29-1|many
TGCAGCGTTGAATTTGACAGGGAGTGGGATCAGCCCCAGCATTTT
CSVEFDREWDQPQHF
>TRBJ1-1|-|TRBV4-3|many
TGCGCCAGCAGCCTAGGGACCTCTGGAAGGACTGAAGCTTTCTTT
CASSLGTSGRTEAFF
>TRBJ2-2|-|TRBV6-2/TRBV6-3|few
TGTGCCAGCAGCCACGGGGACCCAACGAACACCGGGGAGCTGTTTTTT
CASSHGDPTNTGELFF
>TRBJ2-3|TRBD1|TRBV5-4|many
TGTGCCAGCAGCTGGACCGACAGGGGGGCAGATACGCAGTATTTT
CASSWTDRGADTQYF
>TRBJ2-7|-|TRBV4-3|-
TGCGCCAGCAGCCAAGTTCTTGCGGGACCCTCCTCGGGCGAGCAGTACTTC
CASSQVLAGPSSGEQYF
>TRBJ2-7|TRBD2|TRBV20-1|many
TGCAGTGCCGAAAGACTAGCGGGAGGATACGAGCAGTACTTC
CSAERLAGGYEQYF
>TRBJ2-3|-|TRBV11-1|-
TGTGCCAGCAGCTTAGCTTTTGGCGGACCAAGCACAGATACGCAGTATTTT
CASSLAFGGPSTDTQYF
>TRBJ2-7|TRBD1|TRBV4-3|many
TGCGCCAGCAGCCAACGACAGGGCTACTCCTACGAGCAGTACTTC
CASSQRQGYSYEQYF
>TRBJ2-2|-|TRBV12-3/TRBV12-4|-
TGTGCCAGCAGTTTTATTAGTTATTTGGCGAACACCGGGGAGCTGTTTTTT
CASSFISYLANTGELFF
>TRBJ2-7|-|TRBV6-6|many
TGTGCCAGCAGTTACTCGCAGGCGGAGGAGCAGTACTTC
CASSYSQAEEQYF